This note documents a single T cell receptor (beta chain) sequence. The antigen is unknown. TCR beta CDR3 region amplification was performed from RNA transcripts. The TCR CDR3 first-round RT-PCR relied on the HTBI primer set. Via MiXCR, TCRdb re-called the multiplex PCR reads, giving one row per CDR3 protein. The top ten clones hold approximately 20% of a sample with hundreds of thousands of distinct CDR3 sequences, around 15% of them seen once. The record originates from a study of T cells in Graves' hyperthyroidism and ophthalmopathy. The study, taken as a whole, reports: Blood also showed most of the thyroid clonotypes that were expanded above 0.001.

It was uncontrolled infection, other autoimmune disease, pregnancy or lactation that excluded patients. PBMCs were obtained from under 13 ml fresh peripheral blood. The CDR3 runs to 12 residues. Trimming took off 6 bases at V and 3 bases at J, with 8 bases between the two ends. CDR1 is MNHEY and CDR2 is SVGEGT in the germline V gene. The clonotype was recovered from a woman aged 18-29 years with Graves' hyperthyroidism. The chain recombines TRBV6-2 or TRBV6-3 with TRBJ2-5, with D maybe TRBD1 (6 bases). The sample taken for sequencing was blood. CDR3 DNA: TGTGCCAGCAGAGACAGGAAAGAGACCCAGTACTTC. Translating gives CASRDRKETQYF.